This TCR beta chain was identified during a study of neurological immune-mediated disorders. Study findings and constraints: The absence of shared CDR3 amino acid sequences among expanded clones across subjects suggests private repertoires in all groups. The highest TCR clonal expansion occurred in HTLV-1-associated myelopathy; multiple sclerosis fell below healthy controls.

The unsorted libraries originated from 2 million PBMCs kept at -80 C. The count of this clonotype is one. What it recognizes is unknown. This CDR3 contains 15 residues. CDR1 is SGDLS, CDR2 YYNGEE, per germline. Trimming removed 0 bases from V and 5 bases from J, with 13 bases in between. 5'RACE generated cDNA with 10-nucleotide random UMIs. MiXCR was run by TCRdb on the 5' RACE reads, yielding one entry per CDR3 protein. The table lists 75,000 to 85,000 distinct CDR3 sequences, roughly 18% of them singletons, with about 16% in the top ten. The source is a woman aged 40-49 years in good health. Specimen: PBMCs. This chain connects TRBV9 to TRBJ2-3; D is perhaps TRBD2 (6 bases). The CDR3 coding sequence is TGTGCCAGCAGCGTAGTCGGGAGTGTTAAAGATACGCAGTATTTT. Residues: CASSVVGSVKDTQYF.